There are a few counts of the clone carrying this T cell receptor (beta chain). No antigen is known for it. At first hyperthyroidism diagnosis, before any ophthalmopathy symptoms, the blood sample was collected. Trimming took 2 bases from V and 0 from J, leaving 13 bases between them. The CDR3 consists of 15 residues. CDR1 DFQATT and CDR2 SNEGSKA come from the germline V gene (reference sequence). Amplification of TCR beta CDR3 regions used RNA as the template. The HTBI primer set was used in a first-round RT-PCR of the TCR CDR3. A single record per CDR3 protein comes from TCRdb applying MiXCR to the multiplex PCR reads. The sample holds about 380,000 distinct CDR3 sequences, around an eighth seen once. The sample belongs to a study of T cells in Graves' hyperthyroidism and ophthalmopathy. Whole-study context: Peripheral blood was taken when the disease was first diagnosed, before any treatment began.

Points from the study as a whole: Blood also contained most expanded thyroid clonotypes above 0.001. Model-based prediction identified ophthalmopathy a median 6.5 months prior to its onset.

The sequence derives from a man aged 25-40 years with Graves' hyperthyroidism that later progressed to Graves' ophthalmopathy. V and J are TRBV20-1 and TRBJ1-1; no clear D. Specimen: blood. This CDR3 is CSARKGRAMNTEAFF. CDR3 DNA sequence: TGCAGTGCTAGAAAAGGACGGGCCATGAACACTGAAGCTTTCTTT.